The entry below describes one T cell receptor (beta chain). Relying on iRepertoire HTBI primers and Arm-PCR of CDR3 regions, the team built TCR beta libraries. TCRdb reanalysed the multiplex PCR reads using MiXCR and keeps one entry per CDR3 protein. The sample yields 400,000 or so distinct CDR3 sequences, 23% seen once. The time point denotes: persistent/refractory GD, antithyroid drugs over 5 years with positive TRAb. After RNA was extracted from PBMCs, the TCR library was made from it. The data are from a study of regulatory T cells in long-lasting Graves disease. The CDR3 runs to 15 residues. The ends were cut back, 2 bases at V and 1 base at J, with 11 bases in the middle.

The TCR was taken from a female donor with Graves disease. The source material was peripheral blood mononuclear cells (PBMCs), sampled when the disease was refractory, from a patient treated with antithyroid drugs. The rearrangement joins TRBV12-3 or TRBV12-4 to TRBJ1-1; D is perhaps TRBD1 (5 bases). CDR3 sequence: CASSLKTAKNTEAFF. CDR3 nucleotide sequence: TGTGCCAGCAGTTTAAAGACAGCGAAGAACACTGAAGCTTTCTTT.